The T cell receptor beta chain under discussion was sequenced for a study of T cell repertoires in cytomegalovirus infection. About the study: Matching HLA type, along with CMV infection, was indicated by public TCR beta signatures.

The CDR3 extends over 15 amino acids. Germline CDR1 and CDR2: SGHTA and FQGNSA. V shed 5 bases, J shed 6 bases, and the junction held 8 bases outside the gene matches. Findings and limits, study-wide: The study found HLA-C-restricted CMV-specific TCR beta clonotypes dominating the ex vivo response. There were carriers of CMV plus the relevant HLA, and cumulative public TCR beta family frequency identified them.

TCRdb fed the reads into MiXCR, producing one record per CDR3 protein. The data show approximately 750,000 distinct CDR3 sequences, about a third seen once. Only a few counts were recorded for this clonotype. Its antigen remains unidentified. The specimen was PBMCs. J is TRBJ2-1 and V is TRBV7-2, with TRBD1 matching over 9 bases. The TCR was taken from a human donor in good health (CMV status not recorded). Some clones in this sample may be carry-over from other donors' samples. CDR3 protein: CASSVGGQGTNEQFF. In DNA form, the CDR3 reads TGTGCCAGCAGCGTAGGGGGACAGGGCACCAATGAGCAGTTCTTC.